This T cell receptor beta chain was captured in a study of glioma-infiltrating T cells. The study, taken as a whole, reports: Only very few CDR3 sequences appeared in both tissue and blood. Above-expected tissue-blood divergence occurred in all gliomas, most in low-grade ones.

Amplification of TCR alpha and beta CDR3 regions from RNA used iRepertoire nested multiplex PCR. Using its own MiXCR run on the multiplex PCR reads, TCRdb lists one record per CDR3 protein. The sample lists 170,000 or so distinct CDR3 sequences, around 40% occurring once. A single count supports this clonotype. No antigen is known for it. Between the trimmed V and J ends, which lost 5 bases and 5 bases, there was a span of 19 bases. Germline lookup yields CDR1 SGHTA and CDR2 FQGNSA. CDR3 length equals 16 residues. This chain joins TRBV7-2 and TRBJ2-1; D tentatively reads TRBD1 or TRBD2 (5 bases each). Sequenced material: glioma tissue, nonneoplastic brain tissue, or PBMCs (not recorded which). This TCR came from a human donor with low-grade glioma or glioblastoma, undergoing nonglioma brain surgery, or in good health (not recorded which). CDR3 sequence (DNA): TGTGCCAGCAGCCCTGGCCACGGGACGAGGGACAATGAGCAGTTCTTC. It is translated as CASSPGHGTRDNEQFF.